This TCR beta chain was captured in a study of OX40 agonist ivuxolimab in advanced cancers. Broader study findings: Averaged across samples, CD8+ T cells carried more expanded clones than CD4+ did. At 0.1 to 3.0 mg/kg, CD4+ and CD8+ blood T cells expanded clonally by week 6.

The assay was immunoSEQ multiplex PCR, and TCRdb's table has in-frame clones only and misses some. The data contain about 41,000 clones, approximately 87% of them singletons. Notes on this clone: The antigen remains unidentified.

The CDR3 has 13 amino acids. Trimming stripped 4 bases from V and 4 bases from J, with 10 bases between. In germline, CDR1 is SQVTM, CDR2 ANQGSEA. Sequenced material: CD4+ or CD8+ T cells sorted from blood, taken in a trial of the OX40 agonist ivuxolimab. This TCR derives from an adult with an advanced solid tumor such as melanoma, head and neck, liver or kidney cancer. The chain employs TRBV29-1 and TRBJ2-2; D ambiguous. The CDR3 region has the DNA TGCAGCGTTGGAACCAGGCTCACCGGGGAGCTGTTTTTT. Amino acids: CSVGTRLTGELFF.